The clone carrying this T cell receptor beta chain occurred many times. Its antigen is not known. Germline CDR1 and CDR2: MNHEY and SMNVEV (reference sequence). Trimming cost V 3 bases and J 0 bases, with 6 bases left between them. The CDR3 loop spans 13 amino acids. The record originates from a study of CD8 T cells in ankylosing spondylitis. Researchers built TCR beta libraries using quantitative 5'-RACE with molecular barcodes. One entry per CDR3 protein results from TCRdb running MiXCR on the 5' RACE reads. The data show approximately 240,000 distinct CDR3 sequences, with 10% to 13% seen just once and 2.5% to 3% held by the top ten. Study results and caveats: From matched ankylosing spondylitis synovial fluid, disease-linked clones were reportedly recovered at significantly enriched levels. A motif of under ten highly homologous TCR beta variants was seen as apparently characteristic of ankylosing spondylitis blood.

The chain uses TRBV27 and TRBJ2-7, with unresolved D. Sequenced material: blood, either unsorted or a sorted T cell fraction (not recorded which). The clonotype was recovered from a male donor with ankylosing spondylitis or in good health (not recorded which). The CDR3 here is CASSLRVSYEQYF. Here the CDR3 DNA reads TGTGCCAGCAGTTTGAGAGTCTCCTACGAGCAGTACTTC.